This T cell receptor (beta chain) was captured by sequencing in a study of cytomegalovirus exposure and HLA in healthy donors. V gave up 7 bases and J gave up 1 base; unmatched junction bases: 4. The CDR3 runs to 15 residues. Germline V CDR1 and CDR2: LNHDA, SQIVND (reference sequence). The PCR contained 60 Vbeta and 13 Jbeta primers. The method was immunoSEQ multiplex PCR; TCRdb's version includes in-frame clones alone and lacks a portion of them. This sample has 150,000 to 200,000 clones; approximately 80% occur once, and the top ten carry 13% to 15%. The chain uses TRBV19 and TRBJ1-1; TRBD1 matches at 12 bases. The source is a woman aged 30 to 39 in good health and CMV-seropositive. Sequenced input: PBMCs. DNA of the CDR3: TGTGCCAGTAATAGGGGACAGGGGGCGAACACTGAAGCTTTCTTT. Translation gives CASNRGQGANTEAFF.